This entry features one T cell receptor beta chain sequence. This record comes from a study of blood T cell repertoires in COVID-19. Participant age was roughly 18 to 89 years, and participants resided in fewer than 25 US areas. TCRdb's copy holds only in-frame clones and misses some; the assay was immunoSEQ multiplex PCR. The data hold 240,000 or so clones, with 86% observed a single time. Trimming cost V 6 bases and J 2 bases; bases outside gene matches: 7. The CDR3 contains 14 residues. The V gene's germline CDR1 is SNHLY and CDR2 FYNNEI. The sample taken for sequencing was PBMCs or T cells enriched from blood (not recorded which). The sequence came from a woman between 40 and 50 years old with acute COVID-19. The chain couples TRBV2 to TRBJ2-7; 7 positions match TRBD1. CDR3 DNA sequence: TGTGCCAGCAGAGCTAGGACAGGAGCCTACGAGCAGTACTTC. Its translation is CASRARTGAYEQYF.